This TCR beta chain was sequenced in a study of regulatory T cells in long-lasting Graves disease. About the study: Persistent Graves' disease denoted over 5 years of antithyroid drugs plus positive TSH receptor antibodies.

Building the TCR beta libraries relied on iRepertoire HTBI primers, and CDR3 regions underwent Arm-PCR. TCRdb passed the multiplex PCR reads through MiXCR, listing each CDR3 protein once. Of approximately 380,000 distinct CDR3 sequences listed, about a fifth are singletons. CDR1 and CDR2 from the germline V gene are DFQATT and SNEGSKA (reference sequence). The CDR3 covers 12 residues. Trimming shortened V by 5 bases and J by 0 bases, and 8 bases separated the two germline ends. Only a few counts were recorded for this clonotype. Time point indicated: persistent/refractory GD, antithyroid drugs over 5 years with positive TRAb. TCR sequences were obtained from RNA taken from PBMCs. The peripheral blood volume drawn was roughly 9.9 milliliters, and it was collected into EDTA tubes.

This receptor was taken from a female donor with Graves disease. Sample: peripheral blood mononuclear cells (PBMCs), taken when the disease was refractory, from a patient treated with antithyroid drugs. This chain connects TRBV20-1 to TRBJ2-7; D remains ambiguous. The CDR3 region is CSARPSSYEQYF. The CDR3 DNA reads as TGCAGTGCTCGTCCCTCCTCCTACGAGCAGTACTTC.